Sequencing of this TCR beta chain was carried out in a study of blood T cell repertoires in COVID-19. Overall study: Some COVID-19 samples were acute and others convalescent; all came from the United States, Italy and Spain. T cells, B-cell-depleted T cells, or PBMCs provided the cDNA or gDNA that served as material.

With 6 bases removed from V and 0 bases from J, the gap between germline ends came to 6 bases. The CDR3 covers 14 residues. Germline-derived CDR1 and CDR2 are SGHDN and FVKESK. As processed by the authors: Nucleated cell number was recorded as an estimate derived from reference gene primer amplification. The protocol was immunoSEQ multiplex PCR, while the TCRdb copy is restricted to in-frame clones and leaves out a portion. That table furnishes V, J and clone size, whereas the DNA furnished D and trimming. The sample lists about 120,000 clones; around three quarters were seen once. What was sequenced was peripheral blood. V is TRBV14 and J is TRBJ2-6; no reliable D call. The receptor was isolated from a man aged 70-80 years with acute or convalescent COVID-19. The CDR3 here is CASRRGSGANVLTF. The CDR3 coding sequence is TGTGCCAGCAGAAGAGGCTCTGGGGCCAACGTCCTGACTTTC.